A selection of T cell receptor beta chains follows, all from one sample in a study of tumor T cells in aggressive B-cell lymphoma. Data came from immunoSEQ multiplex PCR; TCRdb stores just in-frame clones and leaves some out. The sample has 10,000 or so clones, 65% to 90% seen once. The specimen sequenced was tumor tissue. The receptors were gathered from an adult with diffuse large B cell lymphoma. Each CDR3 is given with its conserved first and last residue. A D gene is named only where the DNA matches it firmly. For some rows the clone size is stated as once, few or many, or as a class when expanded; others skip it.

clone_size | j_call | d_call | v_call | cdr3_aa | cdr3_nt
. | TRBJ1-3 | . | TRBV9 | CASSVGLGRSGNTIYF | TGTGCCAGCAGCGTAGGACTCGGCCGCTCTGGAAACACCATATATTTT
. | TRBJ1-1 | . | TRBV6-6 | CASSPERGMNTEAFF | TGTGCCAGCAGTCCCGAAAGGGGCATGAACACTGAAGCTTTCTTT
. | TRBJ2-5 | TRBD2 | TRBV4-3 | CASSQDPSGWETQYF | TGCGCCAGCAGCCAAGATCCTAGCGGGTGGGAGACCCAGTACTTC
. | TRBJ1-1 | . | TRBV19 | CASSTGALNTEAFF | TGTGCCAGTAGTACAGGGGCCCTGAACACTGAAGCTTTCTTT
. | TRBJ1-4 | TRBD1 | TRBV29-1 | CSVGQGPGEKLFF | TGCAGCGTTGGACAGGGGCCAGGTGAAAAACTGTTTTTT
. | TRBJ1-1 | TRBD1 | TRBV7-2 | CASSLVGGGMNTEAFF | TGTGCCAGCAGCTTAGTAGGGGGCGGGATGAACACTGAAGCTTTCTTT
. | TRBJ1-6 | . | TRBV7-9 | CASSRVRSDSPLHF | TGTGCCAGCAGCCGGGTCCGCTCGGATTCACCCCTCCACTTT
once | TRBJ2-2 | . | TRBV7-9 | CASSLGAGTGELFF | TGTGCCAGCAGCTTAGGCGCGGGCACCGGGGAGCTGTTTTTT
. | TRBJ1-2 | TRBD1 | TRBV5-6 | CASSPIDRALSYGYTF | TGTGCCAGCAGCCCCATCGACAGGGCTTTAAGCTATGGCTACACCTTC
. | TRBJ2-1 | . | TRBV28 | CASSFGGQVRNEQFF | TGTGCCAGCAGCTTCGGGGGGCAGGTACGGAATGAGCAGTTCTTC
. | TRBJ1-1 | TRBD1 | TRBV7-8 | CASSLTTGGAFF | TGTGCCAGCAGCTTAACTACAGGGGGAGCTTTCTTT
. | TRBJ2-7 | TRBD2 | TRBV10-3 | CANREGGRSEQYF | TGTGCAAACCGAGAGGGCGGGAGGAGCGAGCAGTACTTC
. | TRBJ1-3 | TRBD1 | TRBV27 | CASSNRGPVSGNTIYF | TGTGCCAGCAGTAACAGGGGCCCCGTCTCTGGAAACACCATATATTTT
. | TRBJ2-3 | TRBD2 | TRBV4-3 | CASSRSGTPTDTQYF | TGCGCCAGCAGCCGCAGCGGGACCCCCACAGATACGCAGTATTTT
. | TRBJ1-5 | . | TRBV4-1 | CASSQEGGSNQPQHF | TGCGCCAGCAGCCAAGAGGGGGGAAGCAATCAGCCCCAGCATTTT
. | TRBJ2-7 | TRBD2 | TRBV6-1 | CASSEAGTSGRLYEQYF | TGTGCCAGCAGTGAAGCGGGGACTAGCGGGAGGCTCTACGAGCAGTACTTC
. | TRBJ2-2 | . | TRBV28 | CVSLDRNTGELFF | TGTGTCAGCTTAGACAGGAACACCGGGGAGCTGTTTTTT
. | TRBJ1-1 | . | TRBV20-1 | CSPEKAFF | TGCAGTCCTGAGAAGGCTTTCTTT
once | TRBJ1-4 | . | TRBV15 | CATSRDPREKLFF | TGTGCCACCAGCAGAGATCCGAGAGAAAAACTGTTTTTT
once | TRBJ1-4 | TRBD1 | TRBV11-1 | CASSQDRDEKLFF | TGTGCCAGCAGCCAGGACAGGGATGAAAAACTGTTTTTT
. | TRBJ2-1 | TRBD2 | TRBV4-1 | CASSQDSGLVNEQFF | TGCGCCAGCAGCCAAGATTCGGGACTAGTGAATGAGCAGTTCTTC
few | TRBJ2-7 | . | TRBV6-5 | CASSYRASGSSYEQYF | TGTGCCAGCAGTTACAGGGCGTCGGGGTCCTCCTACGAGCAGTACTTC
. | TRBJ2-7 | . | TRBV28 | CASSFRSESYEQYF | TGTGCCAGCAGTTTTCGGAGTGAGTCCTACGAGCAGTACTTC
once | TRBJ2-1 | . | TRBV5-5 | CASSLRQGSYNEQFF | TGTGCCAGCAGCTTGAGGCAGGGGTCCTACAATGAGCAGTTCTTC
. | TRBJ2-1 | TRBD2 | TRBV5-1 | CASKREGNEQFF | TGCGCCAGCAAGCGGGAGGGCAATGAGCAGTTCTTC
. | TRBJ2-7 | TRBD1 | TRBV13 | CASSSRTGGTTYEQYF | TGTGCCAGCAGCTCGCGAACAGGGGGCACTACCTACGAGCAGTACTTC
. | TRBJ1-6 | TRBD1 | TRBV18 | CASSHLSGTEYNSPLHF | TGTGCCAGCTCACACCTCTCCGGGACAGAGTATAATTCACCCCTCCACTTT
. | TRBJ2-1 | TRBD2 | TRBV13 | CASSLVRTSGMSSYNEQFF | TGTGCCAGCAGCTTAGTCAGGACTAGCGGGATGAGCTCCTACAATGAGCAGTTCTTC
. | TRBJ1-6 | TRBD1 | TRBV6-1 | CASSRQGLVSPLHF | TGTGCCAGCAGTAGACAGGGGTTGGTTTCACCCCTCCACTTT
. | TRBJ2-7 | . | TRBV10-1 | CASSAETSPYEQYF | TGCGCCAGCAGTGCAGAGACTAGTCCCTACGAGCAGTACTTC
. | TRBJ1-1 | TRBD1 | TRBV9 | CASSVEGTGLRAFF | TGTGCCAGCAGCGTAGAAGGGACAGGGCTACGAGCTTTCTTT
. | TRBJ1-1 | TRBD1 | TRBV5-1 | CASSLRTGWGPGGTEAFF | TGCGCCAGCAGCCTAAGGACAGGGTGGGGGCCTGGGGGCACTGAAGCTTTCTTT
. | TRBJ2-2 | . | TRBV19 | CASSWDIAIGELFF | TGTGCCAGTAGTTGGGACATAGCGATCGGGGAGCTGTTTTTT
. | TRBJ1-5 | . | TRBV11-2 | CASSLVGRAQPQHF | TGTGCCAGCAGCTTAGTGGGCAGGGCTCAGCCCCAGCATTTT
. | TRBJ1-1 | . | TRBV29-1 | CSAAGNTNTEAFF | TGCAGCGCGGCGGGCAATACGAACACTGAAGCTTTCTTT
. | TRBJ1-2 | TRBD1 | TRBV9 | CASSVAGQGDYTF | TGTGCCAGCAGCGTAGCAGGACAGGGTGACTACACCTTC
. | TRBJ2-2 | . | TRBV18 | CASSPYSSDGELFF | TGTGCCAGCTCACCCTACAGCTCGGACGGGGAGCTGTTTTTT
. | TRBJ2-7 | TRBD1 | TRBV29-1 | CSVKAGTGPYEQYF | TGCAGCGTCAAAGCTGGGACAGGGCCCTACGAGCAGTACTTC
. | TRBJ1-5 | TRBD1 | TRBV7-2 | CATSGQINQPQHF | TGTGCCACCTCGGGACAGATAAATCAGCCCCAGCATTTT
. | TRBJ2-3 | TRBD2 | TRBV6-4 | CASSDIAGQGADTQYF | TGTGCCAGCAGTGACATAGCGGGCCAAGGCGCAGATACGCAGTATTTT
. | TRBJ1-5 | TRBD1 | TRBV19 | CASSIDMDRPRPQHF | TGTGCCAGTAGTATAGACATGGACAGGCCGCGGCCCCAGCATTTT
few | TRBJ2-3 | . | TRBV14 | CASSLQGTSTDTQYF | TGTGCCAGCAGCCTACAAGGGACTAGCACAGATACGCAGTATTTT
. | TRBJ1-5 | . | TRBV18 | CASSPSGGINQPQHF | TGTGCCAGCTCACCGTCGGGGGGCATCAATCAGCCCCAGCATTTT
. | TRBJ2-7 | . | TRBV28 | CASRYMAGPSSYEQYF | TGTGCCAGCCGCTATATGGCAGGCCCCTCTTCTTACGAGCAGTACTTC